Listed below are T cell receptor beta chains from one sample, sequenced in a study of T cell repertoires in cytomegalovirus infection. TCRdb independently ran MiXCR on the reads; one entry per CDR3 protein. Of approximately 700,000 distinct CDR3 sequences listed, roughly 35% are singletons. The sequenced material came from PBMCs. These receptors came from a human donor in good health (CMV status not recorded). Some clones in this sample may be carry-over from other donors' samples. Each CDR3 is given with its conserved first and last residue. Fields, in order: CDR3 DNA, CDR3 protein, J gene, clone size, CDR3 length, D gene, V gene. D genes are given only for firm matches. Expanded clones get a size class; other rows say once, few or many, or leave the size out.

CDR3nt: TGTGCCAGCAGTGAGACAGATACTGGAAACACCATATATTTT
CDR3aa: CASSETDTGNTIYF
j_gene: TRBJ1-3
abundance: few
len: 14
d_gene: NA
v_gene: TRBV6-1

CDR3nt: TGTGCCAGCAGTTTAGGACAGGGTGGTTTAAGCGAGCAGTACTTC
CDR3aa: CASSLGQGGLSEQYF
j_gene: TRBJ2-7
abundance: few
len: 15
d_gene: TRBD1
v_gene: TRBV28

CDR3nt: TGTGCCAGCACCTCGACCCTGGACAGGGGGCTCCTCGGTGAGCAGTTCTTC
CDR3aa: CASTSTLDRGLLGEQFF
j_gene: TRBJ2-1
abundance: NA
len: 17
d_gene: TRBD1
v_gene: TRBV12-3/TRBV12-4

CDR3nt: TGTGCCAGCACCCAAGCCAGGACCTTGAGCTCCTACAATGAGCAGTTCTTC
CDR3aa: CASTQARTLSSYNEQFF
j_gene: TRBJ2-1
abundance: NA
len: 17
d_gene: NA
v_gene: TRBV12-3/TRBV12-4

CDR3nt: TGTGCCAGCAGCTTCGCTGTTTCCTACGAGCAGTACTTC
CDR3aa: CASSFAVSYEQYF
j_gene: TRBJ2-7
abundance: many
len: 13
d_gene: NA
v_gene: TRBV7-2

CDR3nt: TGTGCCAGCAGTTTAACGTCCAGCGGGAGGGCCCAAGGTTGGGGCACAGATACGCAGTATTTT
CDR3aa: CASSLTSSGRAQGWGTDTQYF
j_gene: TRBJ2-3
abundance: few
len: 21
d_gene: TRBD2
v_gene: TRBV12-3/TRBV12-4

CDR3nt: TGTGCCAGCAGTTTAAGCGGGAGCAGCACAGATACGCAGTATTTT
CDR3aa: CASSLSGSSTDTQYF
j_gene: TRBJ2-3
abundance: NA
len: 15
d_gene: TRBD2
v_gene: TRBV27

CDR3nt: TGTGCCAGCAGCCGAGGCGGGGGCTATCAGTTCTTC
CDR3aa: CASSRGGGYQFF
j_gene: TRBJ2-1
abundance: many
len: 12
d_gene: NA
v_gene: TRBV7-2

CDR3nt: TGCAGCGTTGACGGGACAGGGAACGAGCAGTACTTC
CDR3aa: CSVDGTGNEQYF
j_gene: TRBJ2-7
abundance: NA
len: 12
d_gene: TRBD1
v_gene: TRBV29-1

CDR3nt: TGCAGCGTTGTAGGGGACCGAAACTCTGGAAACACCATATATTTT
CDR3aa: CSVVGDRNSGNTIYF
j_gene: TRBJ1-3
abundance: NA
len: 15
d_gene: NA
v_gene: TRBV29-1

CDR3nt: TGTGCCAGCAGGGGTACGGGCGGCTACACCTTC
CDR3aa: CASRGTGGYTF
j_gene: TRBJ1-2
abundance: NA
len: 11
d_gene: NA
v_gene: TRBV27

CDR3nt: TGTGCCAGCAGTTTAGTGGGGCCCTCAGGGCAGTACTTC
CDR3aa: CASSLVGPSGQYF
j_gene: TRBJ2-7
abundance: few
len: 13
d_gene: NA
v_gene: TRBV28

CDR3nt: TGTGCCAGCAGCACTCCTAGCGGGAGATACAATGAGCAGTTCTTC
CDR3aa: CASSTPSGRYNEQFF
j_gene: TRBJ2-1
abundance: few
len: 15
d_gene: TRBD2
v_gene: TRBV6-2/TRBV6-3

CDR3nt: TGCGCCAGCAGCCACGGGTTCTCTAGTACTCCCTCCGGGGAGCTGTTTTTT
CDR3aa: CASSHGFSSTPSGELFF
j_gene: TRBJ2-2
abundance: NA
len: 17
d_gene: NA
v_gene: TRBV4-1

CDR3nt: TGTGCCAGCTCGGAGGGGGGACACCCCTATGGCTACACCTTC
CDR3aa: CASSEGGHPYGYTF
j_gene: TRBJ1-2
abundance: NA
len: 14
d_gene: NA
v_gene: TRBV12-3/TRBV12-4

CDR3nt: TGCAGTGCTAGAGATCGAGCGGGGGACTACAATGAGCAGTTCTTC
CDR3aa: CSARDRAGDYNEQFF
j_gene: TRBJ2-1
abundance: NA
len: 15
d_gene: TRBD2
v_gene: TRBV20-1

CDR3nt: TGTGCCAGCAGCTTAACTGGGGCCAACGTCCTGACTTTC
CDR3aa: CASSLTGANVLTF
j_gene: TRBJ2-6
abundance: many
len: 13
d_gene: NA
v_gene: TRBV7-3

CDR3nt: TGTGCCAGCAGTGACTCCCCGGGACAGGGATCCAATGAGCAGTTCTTC
CDR3aa: CASSDSPGQGSNEQFF
j_gene: TRBJ2-1
abundance: NA
len: 16
d_gene: TRBD1
v_gene: TRBV6-4

CDR3nt: TGTGCCAGTAGTTACCGGGCCGAGCAGTTCTTC
CDR3aa: CASSYRAEQFF
j_gene: TRBJ2-1
abundance: few
len: 11
d_gene: NA
v_gene: TRBV19

CDR3nt: TGTGCCATCAGTGAGTCACGGACATTCGACTCCTACGAGCAGTACTTC
CDR3aa: CAISESRTFDSYEQYF
j_gene: TRBJ2-7
abundance: many
len: 16
d_gene: NA
v_gene: TRBV10-3

CDR3nt: TGTGCCAGCAGCCCCCCCGGGGTACTTAATTCACCCCTCCACTTT
CDR3aa: CASSPPGVLNSPLHF
j_gene: TRBJ1-6
abundance: NA
len: 15
d_gene: NA
v_gene: TRBV7-9

CDR3nt: TGTGCCAGCAGCTCCGCGGGGAAGACGGACACTGAAGCTTTCTTT
CDR3aa: CASSSAGKTDTEAFF
j_gene: TRBJ1-1
abundance: NA
len: 15
d_gene: NA
v_gene: TRBV5-6

CDR3nt: TGTGCCAGCAGTTTATCAGCACCGAGCAATCAGCCCCAGCATTTT
CDR3aa: CASSLSAPSNQPQHF
j_gene: TRBJ1-5
abundance: few
len: 15
d_gene: NA
v_gene: TRBV12-3/TRBV12-4

CDR3nt: TGTGCCACCAGTGGTCGAGGTTCGGTTGAGCAGTTCTTC
CDR3aa: CATSGRGSVEQFF
j_gene: TRBJ2-1
abundance: few
len: 13
d_gene: NA
v_gene: TRBV24-1

CDR3nt: TGTGCCAGCAGACAGGGGGCTCGGGACGAGCAGTACTTC
CDR3aa: CASRQGARDEQYF
j_gene: TRBJ2-7
abundance: NA
len: 13
d_gene: TRBD1
v_gene: TRBV6-1

CDR3nt: TGTGCCAGCGGGGGACAGCGACTCGTTTCTGGAAACACCATATATTTT
CDR3aa: CASGGQRLVSGNTIYF
j_gene: TRBJ1-3
abundance: NA
len: 16
d_gene: TRBD1
v_gene: TRBV6-1

CDR3nt: TGTGCCAGCAGTTTCGGGACTAGCGGCCACAATGAGCAGTTCTTC
CDR3aa: CASSFGTSGHNEQFF
j_gene: TRBJ2-1
abundance: few
len: 15
d_gene: TRBD2
v_gene: TRBV27

CDR3nt: TGTGCCAGCAGTGAGTCACAGGGGACTGAAGCTTTCTTT
CDR3aa: CASSESQGTEAFF
j_gene: TRBJ1-1
abundance: many
len: 13
d_gene: TRBD1
v_gene: TRBV6-1